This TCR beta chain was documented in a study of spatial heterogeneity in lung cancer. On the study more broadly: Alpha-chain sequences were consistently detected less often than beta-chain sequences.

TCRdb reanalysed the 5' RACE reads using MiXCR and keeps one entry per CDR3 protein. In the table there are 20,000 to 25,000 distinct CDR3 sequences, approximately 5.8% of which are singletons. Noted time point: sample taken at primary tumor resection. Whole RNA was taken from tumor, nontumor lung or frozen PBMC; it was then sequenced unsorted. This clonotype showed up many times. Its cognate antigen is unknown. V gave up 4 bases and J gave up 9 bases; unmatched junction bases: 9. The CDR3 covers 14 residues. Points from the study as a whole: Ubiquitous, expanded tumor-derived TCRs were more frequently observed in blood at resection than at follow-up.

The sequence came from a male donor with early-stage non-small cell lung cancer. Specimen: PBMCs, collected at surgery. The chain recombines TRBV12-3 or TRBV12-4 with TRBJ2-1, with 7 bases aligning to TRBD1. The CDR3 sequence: CASSSTGTVGEQFF. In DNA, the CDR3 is TGTGCCAGCAGTTCCACAGGGACAGTTGGTGAGCAGTTCTTC.